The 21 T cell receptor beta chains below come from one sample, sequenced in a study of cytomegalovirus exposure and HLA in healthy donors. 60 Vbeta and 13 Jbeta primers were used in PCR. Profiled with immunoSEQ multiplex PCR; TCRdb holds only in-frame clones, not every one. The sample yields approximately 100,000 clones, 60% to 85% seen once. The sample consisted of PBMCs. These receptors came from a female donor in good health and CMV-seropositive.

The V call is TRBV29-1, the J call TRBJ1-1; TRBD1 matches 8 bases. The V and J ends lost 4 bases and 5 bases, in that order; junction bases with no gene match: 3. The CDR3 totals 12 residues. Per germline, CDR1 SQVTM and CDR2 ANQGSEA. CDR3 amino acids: CSVGQGWTEAFF. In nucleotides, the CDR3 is TGCAGCGTTGGACAGGGGTGGACTGAAGCTTTCTTT.

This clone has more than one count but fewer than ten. CDR3 in DNA: TGTGCCAGCAGCTTGGCCAGGGGTTACGAGCAGTACTTC. Translating gives CASSLARGYEQYF. The J gene is TRBJ2-7, the V gene TRBV5-4, with D maybe TRBD1 (6 bases). Germline CDR1 reads SGHNT; CDR2 reads YYREEE (reference sequence). V was pared by 0 bases and J by 4 bases, with 8 bases between. There are 13 residues in the CDR3.

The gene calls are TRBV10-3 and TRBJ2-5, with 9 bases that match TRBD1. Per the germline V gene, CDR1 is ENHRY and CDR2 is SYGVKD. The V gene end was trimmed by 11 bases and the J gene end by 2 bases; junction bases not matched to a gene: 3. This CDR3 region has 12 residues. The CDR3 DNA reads TGTGCCGTGGGACAGGGACAAGAGACCCAGTACTTC. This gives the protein CAVGQGQETQYF.

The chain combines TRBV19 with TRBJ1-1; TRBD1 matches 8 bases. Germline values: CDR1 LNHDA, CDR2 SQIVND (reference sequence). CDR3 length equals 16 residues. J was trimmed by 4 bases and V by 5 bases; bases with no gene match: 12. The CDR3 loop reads CASSPHLTGGSTEAFF. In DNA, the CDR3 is TGTGCCAGTAGTCCCCATCTTACAGGGGGAAGCACTGAAGCTTTCTTT. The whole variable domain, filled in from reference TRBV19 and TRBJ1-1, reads DGGITQSPKYLFRKEGQNVTLSCEQNLNHDAMYWYRQDPGQGLRLIYYSQIVNDFQKGDIAEGYSVSREKKESFPLTVTSAQKNPTAFYLCASSPHLTGGSTEAFFGQGTRLTVV.

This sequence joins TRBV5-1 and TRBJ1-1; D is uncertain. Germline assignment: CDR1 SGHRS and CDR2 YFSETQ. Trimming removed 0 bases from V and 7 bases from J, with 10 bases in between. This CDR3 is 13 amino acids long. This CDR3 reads CASSLGGRDEAFF. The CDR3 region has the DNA TGCGCCAGCAGCTTGGGAGGCAGAGATGAAGCTTTCTTT.

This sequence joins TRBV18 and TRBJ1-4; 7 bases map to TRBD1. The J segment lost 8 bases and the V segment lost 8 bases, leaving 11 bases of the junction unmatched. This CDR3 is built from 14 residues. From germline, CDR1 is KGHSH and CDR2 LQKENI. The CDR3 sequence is CASPQRTGWEKLFF. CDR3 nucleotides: TGTGCCAGCCCCCAAAGGACAGGTTGGGAAAAACTGTTTTTT.

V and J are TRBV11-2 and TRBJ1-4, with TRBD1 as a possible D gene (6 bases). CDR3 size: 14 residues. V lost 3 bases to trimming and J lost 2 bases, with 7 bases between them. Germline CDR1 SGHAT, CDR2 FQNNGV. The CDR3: CASSFQGTNEKLFF. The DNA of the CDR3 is TGTGCCAGCAGCTTTCAGGGGACTAATGAAAAACTGTTTTTT.

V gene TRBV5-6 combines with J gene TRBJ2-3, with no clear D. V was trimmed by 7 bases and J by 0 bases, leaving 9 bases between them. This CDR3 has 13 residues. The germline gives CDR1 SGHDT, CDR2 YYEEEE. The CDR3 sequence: CASRRWSTDTQYF. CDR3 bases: TGTGCCAGCCGCCGGTGGAGCACAGATACGCAGTATTTT.

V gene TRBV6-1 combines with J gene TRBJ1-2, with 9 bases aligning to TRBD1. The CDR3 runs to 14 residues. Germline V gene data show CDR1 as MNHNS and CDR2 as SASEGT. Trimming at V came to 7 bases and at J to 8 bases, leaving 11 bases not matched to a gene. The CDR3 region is CASTKDRGLDGYTF. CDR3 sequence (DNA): TGTGCCAGCACAAAGGACAGGGGTCTGGACGGCTACACCTTC.

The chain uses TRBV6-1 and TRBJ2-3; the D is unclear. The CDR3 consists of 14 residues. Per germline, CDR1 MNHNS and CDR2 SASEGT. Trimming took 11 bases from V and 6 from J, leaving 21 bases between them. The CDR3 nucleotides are TGTGCCGTAGATGGAACGGTCTCCGGGGATACGCAGTATTTT. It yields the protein CAVDGTVSGDTQYF.

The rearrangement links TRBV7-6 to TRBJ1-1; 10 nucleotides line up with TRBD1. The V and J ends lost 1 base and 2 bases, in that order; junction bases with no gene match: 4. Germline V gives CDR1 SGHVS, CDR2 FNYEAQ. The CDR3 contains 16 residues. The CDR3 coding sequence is TGTGCCAGCAGCTTAGGGACAGGGGGGATAAACACTGAAGCTTTCTTT. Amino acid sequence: CASSLGTGGINTEAFF.

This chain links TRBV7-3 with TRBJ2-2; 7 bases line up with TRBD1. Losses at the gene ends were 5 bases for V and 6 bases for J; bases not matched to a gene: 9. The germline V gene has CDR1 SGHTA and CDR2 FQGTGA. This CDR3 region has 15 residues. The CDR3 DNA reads TGTGCCAGCAGCCACAGGGGTAGAGGGGCCGGGGAGCTGTTTTTT. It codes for CASSHRGRGAGELFF. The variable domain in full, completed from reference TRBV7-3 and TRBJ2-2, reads GAGVSQTPSNKVTEKGKYVELRCDPISGHTALYWYRQSLGQGPEFLIYFQGTGAADDSGLPNDRFFAVRPEGSVSTLKIQRTERGDSAVYLCASSHRGRGAGELFFGEGSRLTVL.

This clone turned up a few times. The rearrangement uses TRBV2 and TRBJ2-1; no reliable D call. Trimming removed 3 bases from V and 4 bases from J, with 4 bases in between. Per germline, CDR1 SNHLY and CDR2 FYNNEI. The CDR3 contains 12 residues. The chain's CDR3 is CASSDRYNEQFF. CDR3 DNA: TGTGCCAGCAGTGACCGGTACAATGAGCAGTTCTTC.

CDR3 sequence reads: CASSPGQVGGYTF. The CDR3 bases are TGTGCCAGCAGCCCGGGACAGGTGGGTGGCTACACCTTC. V and J are TRBV5-4 and TRBJ1-2, with 8 bases aligning to TRBD1. Per the germline V gene, CDR1 is SGHNT and CDR2 is YYREEE (reference sequence). Trimming cost V 4 bases and J 7 bases; bases outside gene matches: 6. There are 13 residues in the CDR3.

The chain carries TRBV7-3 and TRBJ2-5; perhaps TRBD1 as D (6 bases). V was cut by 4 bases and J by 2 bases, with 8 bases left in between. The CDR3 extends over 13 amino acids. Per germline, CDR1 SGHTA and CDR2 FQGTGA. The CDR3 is CASSSDSQETQYF. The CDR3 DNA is TGTGCCAGCAGCTCGGACAGTCAAGAGACCCAGTACTTC. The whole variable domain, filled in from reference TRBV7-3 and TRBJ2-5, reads GAGVSQTPSNKVTEKGKYVELRCDPISGHTALYWYRQSLGQGPEFLIYFQGTGAADDSGLPNDRFFAVRPEGSVSTLKIQRTERGDSAVYLCASSSDSQETQYFGPGTRLLVL.

CDR3 sequence reads: CAWSGPSEAFF. In DNA form, the CDR3 reads TGTGCCTGGAGTGGGCCCTCTGAAGCTTTCTTT. The chain is built from TRBV30 and TRBJ1-1, with D unclear. Per germline, CDR1 GTSNPN and CDR2 SVGIG (reference sequence). This CDR3 spans 11 amino acids. The germline V and J ends were trimmed by 1 base and 6 bases, with 6 bases remaining between them.

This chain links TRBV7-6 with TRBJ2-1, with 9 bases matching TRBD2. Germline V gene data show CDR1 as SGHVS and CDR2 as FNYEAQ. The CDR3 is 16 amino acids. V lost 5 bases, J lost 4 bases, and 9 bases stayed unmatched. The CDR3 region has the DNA TGTGCCAGCAGCACCCTTAGCGGGAGAGCATACAATGAGCAGTTCTTC. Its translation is CASSTLSGRAYNEQFF.

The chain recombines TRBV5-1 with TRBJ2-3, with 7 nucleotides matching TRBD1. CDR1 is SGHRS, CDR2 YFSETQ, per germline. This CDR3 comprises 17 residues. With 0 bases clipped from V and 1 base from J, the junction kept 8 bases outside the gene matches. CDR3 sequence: CASSLVRDSRGTDTQYF. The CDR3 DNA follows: TGCGCCAGCAGCTTGGTGAGGGACAGTCGGGGCACAGATACGCAGTATTTT.

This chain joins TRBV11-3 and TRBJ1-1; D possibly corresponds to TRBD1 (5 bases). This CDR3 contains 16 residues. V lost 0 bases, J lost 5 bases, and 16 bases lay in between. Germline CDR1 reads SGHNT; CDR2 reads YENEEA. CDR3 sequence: CASSLDLGHVQTEAFF. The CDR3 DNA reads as TGTGCCAGCAGCTTAGATCTCGGACACGTGCAAACTGAAGCTTTCTTT.

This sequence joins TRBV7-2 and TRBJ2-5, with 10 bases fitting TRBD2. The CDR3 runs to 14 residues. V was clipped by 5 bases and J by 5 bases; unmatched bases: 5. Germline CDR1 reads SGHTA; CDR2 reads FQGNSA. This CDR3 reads CASSRSGLAETQYF. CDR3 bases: TGTGCCAGCAGCCGTTCGGGACTAGCGGAGACCCAGTACTTC.

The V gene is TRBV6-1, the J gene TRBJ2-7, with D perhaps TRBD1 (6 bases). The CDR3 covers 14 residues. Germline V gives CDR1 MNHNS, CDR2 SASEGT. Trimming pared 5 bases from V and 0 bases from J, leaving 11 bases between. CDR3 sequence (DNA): TGTGCCAGCAGTACACAGGGCGGCTCCTACGAGCAGTACTTC. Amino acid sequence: CASSTQGGSYEQYF.